This T cell receptor beta chain was identified in a study of blood T cell repertoires in COVID-19. The overall study: Some COVID-19 samples were acute and others convalescent; all came from the United States, Italy and Spain. PBMCs, B-cell-depleted T cells, or T cells were the source of the cDNA or gDNA that made up the material.

The germline gives CDR1 MDHEN, CDR2 SYDVKM. The CDR3 runs 11 residues. V was trimmed by 5 bases and J by 4 bases, leaving 6 bases between them. Under the authors' procedure: Reference gene primer amplification gave nucleated cell count estimates. Some clones are missing from TCRdb's copy, which holds only in-frame ones; the method was immunoSEQ multiplex PCR. V and J calls and clone size are given by that table; D and trimming were obtained from the DNA. This sample yields over 150,000 clones, of which over 60% are seen a single time; roughly 1.5% belongs to the top ten. The gene calls are TRBV28 and TRBJ2-7; D is unclear. The receptor was isolated from a man older than 75 with acute or convalescent COVID-19. The specimen sequenced was peripheral blood. This CDR3 is CASSTQYEQYV. In DNA form, the CDR3 reads TGTGCCAGCAGTACCCAGTACGAGCAGTACGTC.